This T cell receptor beta chain emerged from a study of T cells in localized non-small cell lung cancer (dated by TCRdb to 2019 to 2021). Background on the whole study: Comparing tumors with uninvolved tumor-adjacent lungs, the study looked at the T cell repertoires of fewer than 250 patients with early-stage NSCLC. The cohort consisted of roughly 240 treatment-naive NSCLC patients whose localized lung tumors had been resected. Of the NSCLC patients, 129 were male and approximately 110 were female, and the mean age was approximately 69 years. Broad study findings and their caveats: Uninvolved tumor-adjacent lung showed the highest T cell clonality, higher than tumor, which suggests more focused antigenic responses in the uninvolved tumor-adjacent lung. A median of roughly 60 of the top 100 tumor clones were detected in paired uninvolved adjacent lung, and 28 of these tumor clones were also found among the top 100 clones of the paired uninvolved adjacent lung. Because of the exploratory design, TCR variables were selected using unadjusted p-values without false-discovery rate correction. Because multi-region sequencing of the tumors was not done, intratumor heterogeneity could not be ruled out. Higher T cell density in blood was associated with longer overall survival, whereas higher clonality in adjacent lung was associated with shorter survival.

TCR beta CDR3 regions were sequenced from DNA using the immunoSEQ Assay. Regarding the original processing steps: T cell density was computed as TCR beta template counts normalized to usable DNA estimated by amplifying housekeeping genes. Richness was estimated using the preseqR package, with extrapolation to 400,000 templates for PBMC samples and to 120,000 templates for tissue samples. Clonality was calculated as one minus Pielou's evenness. To identify tissue-enriched TCRs, differential abundance testing was run on productive amino-acid clonotypes with a minimum total count of 5 and an alpha of 0.1. The Jaccard Index and the Morisita Overlap Index were used to measure how much the repertoires overlapped between compartments. GLIPH grouped TCR beta CDR3s together with public tetramer-defined viral CDR3s, and a viral motif had to include at least three viral sequences and also show V-gene enrichment. TCRdb holds this immuneACCESS table with in-frame rearrangements only. Some clones are missing; in checked studies, unresolved V genes explain under half, and the rest has no known cause. The V and J calls and clone size were taken over from that table, and D and trimming were inferred from the DNA. Counted in this sample were tens of thousands of clones; roughly 86% of them appeared once. The ten largest clones add up to about 15% of the sample.

At diagnosis, peripheral blood, uninvolved tumor-adjacent lung and tumor were collected and stored as a combination of fresh-frozen and FFPE material. For TCR repertoire profiling, blood samples were analyzed as peripheral blood mononuclear cells. V was cut back by 3 bases and J by 4 bases, leaving a gap of 13 bases between them. CDR1 and CDR2 (MDHEN, SYDVKM) derive from the germline V gene. Measured from the cysteine to the phenylalanine, the CDR3 is 15 residues long. The only DNA kept is the CDR3, 45 bases in frame from the first base. Regarding this clone: The clone's antigen remains unknown. Nothing much larger sits one base from this clone, and base qualities are not available.

This chain joins TRBV28 to TRBJ2-4; the D call is tentative, TRBD1 or TRBD2, as each matches 6 bases. Sequences were derived from peripheral blood, sampled before any cancer treatment. The sequence came from a man between 40 and 69 years old with stage I squamous cell lung carcinoma. In nucleotides, the sequence is TGTGCCAGCAGTTTGGCCCGGGGGCAAAAAAACATTCAGTACTTC. The encoded protein is CASSLARGQKNIQYF.